The rows below give T cell receptor beta chains drawn from one sample of a study of blood T cell repertoires in COVID-19. The assay was immunoSEQ multiplex PCR, and TCRdb's table has in-frame clones only and misses some. Seen here are about 120,000 clones, around 89% observed once, and the top ten hold about 4%. The sample comprised peripheral blood. Receptor source: a woman between 55 and 75 years old with COVID-19, enrolled during active disease. Each CDR3 is given with its conserved first and last residue. The D gene is left open where the match is weak. Size tells how often a clone was seen (once, few, many) or the class of an expanded clone, and some rows leave it out.

J gene,D gene,clone size,V gene,CDR3 DNA,CDR3 protein
TRBJ2-7,TRBD2,NA,TRBV7-2,TGTGCCAGCAGCTTAGCTAGCGGGGCAACAACTTCCTACGAGCAGTACTTC,CASSLASGATTSYEQYF
TRBJ2-5,TRBD1,NA,TRBV10-3,TGTGCCATCAGTGCGGGGACAGGGGGCCAGGAGACCCAGTACTTC,CAISAGTGGQETQYF
TRBJ2-7,NA,NA,TRBV19,TGTGCCAGTAGTATAGGAGGGAACTACGAGCAGTACTTC,CASSIGGNYEQYF
TRBJ2-3,TRBD1,NA,TRBV7-6,TGTGCCAGCAGCTACGACAGGGTACCAGATACGCAGTATTTT,CASSYDRVPDTQYF
TRBJ1-3,NA,NA,TRBV2,TGTGCCAGCAGTGAAGAAGATCCAGGGTCGGGAAACACCATATATTTT,CASSEEDPGSGNTIYF
TRBJ2-1,NA,NA,TRBV5-8,TGTGCCAGCACCCGAGGAGTGAGATTGCCTAGCTCCTACAATGAGCAGTTCTTC,CASTRGVRLPSSYNEQFF
TRBJ2-1,NA,NA,TRBV19,TGTGCCACTCAATTAGGGGAGGTCAATGAGCAGTTCTTC,CATQLGEVNEQFF
TRBJ1-2,NA,NA,TRBV7-2,TGTGCCAGCAGCAAAAGCAGGGGTCCTACCGAGGGCTACACCTTC,CASSKSRGPTEGYTF
TRBJ2-1,NA,NA,TRBV28,TGTGCCAGCAGACCACAGGGTTTACGACACAATGAGCAGTTCTTC,CASRPQGLRHNEQFF
TRBJ2-1,NA,NA,TRBV6-5,TGTGCCAGCAGTTACTCTACCGGACTACTCTCCAATGAGCAGTTCTTC,CASSYSTGLLSNEQFF
TRBJ2-4,NA,NA,TRBV19,TGTGCCAGTAGCCTAAGTCATTGGGCTGAAAACATTCAGTACTTC,CASSLSHWAENIQYF
TRBJ1-5,TRBD1,NA,TRBV5-6,TGTGCCAGCAGCTTGACTGGGACAGGGGGTTATAGCAATCAGCCCCAGCATTTT,CASSLTGTGGYSNQPQHF
TRBJ2-3,NA,once,TRBV2,TGTGCCAGCAGTGGCGGGATGGGGCACACAGATACGCAGTATTTT,CASSGGMGHTDTQYF
TRBJ1-2,NA,NA,TRBV27,TGTGCCAGCAGGGAAACAGGTCTGGGTGGCTACACCTTC,CASRETGLGGYTF
TRBJ2-5,TRBD2,NA,TRBV7-2,TGTGCCAGCAGCTTAGCGAGGACTAGCAGCCAAGAGACCCAGTACTTC,CASSLARTSSQETQYF
TRBJ2-2,TRBD1,NA,TRBV18,TGTGCCAGCTCACGCCGAAGACAGGGGTCGACCGGGGAGCTGTTTTTT,CASSRRRQGSTGELFF
TRBJ1-2,NA,once,TRBV4-1,TGCGCCAGCAGCCAGATACAGGTTAACTATGGCTACACCTTC,CASSQIQVNYGYTF
TRBJ2-5,NA,many,TRBV6-2/TRBV6-3,TGTGCCAGCAGTTACTCGATTAGTCAGGGGCGCCAAGAGACCCAGTACTTC,CASSYSISQGRQETQYF
TRBJ1-2,NA,NA,TRBV4-3,TGCGCCAGCAGCCAAGATATAACAGATGCTAACTATGGCTACACCTTC,CASSQDITDANYGYTF
TRBJ1-2,TRBD1,NA,TRBV18,TGTGCCAGCTCACCTCGGGACAGGGCTAACTATGGCTACACCTTC,CASSPRDRANYGYTF
TRBJ2-3,NA,NA,TRBV5-1,TGCGCCAGCAGCTTGGATGCGACAGATACGCAGTATTTT,CASSLDATDTQYF
TRBJ2-1,TRBD1,NA,TRBV20-1,TGCAGTCCGAAGACAGGGCTTGAGCAGTTCTTC,CSPKTGLEQFF
TRBJ1-1,NA,NA,TRBV10-3,TGTGCCACCGTGTCGGTGAACACTGAAGCTTTCTTT,CATVSVNTEAFF
TRBJ2-7,NA,NA,TRBV7-3,TGTGCCAGCAGCTTAACAGGGGCGGCCGAGCAGTACTTC,CASSLTGAAEQYF
TRBJ2-4,TRBD2,NA,TRBV3-1/TRBV3-2,TGTGCCAGCAGCCTTCGACTAGCGGGAGCCAAAAACATTCAGTACTTC,CASSLRLAGAKNIQYF
TRBJ2-1,TRBD1,NA,TRBV18,TGTGCCAGCTCGCACTCCGGGACAGGTCTCAATGAGCAGTTCTTC,CASSHSGTGLNEQFF
TRBJ1-4,NA,NA,TRBV7-9,TGTGCCAGCAGCTTGGCCAGCGTGACCGCAACTAATGAAAAACTGTTTTTT,CASSLASVTATNEKLFF
TRBJ1-1,NA,NA,TRBV3-1/TRBV3-2,TGTGCCAGCAGCCAAGTGTTCACAGGGATGAACACTGAAGCTTTCTTT,CASSQVFTGMNTEAFF
TRBJ2-2,NA,once,TRBV7-3,TGTGCCAGCAGCTTAAACAGAGCGAACACCGGGGAGCTGTTTTTT,CASSLNRANTGELFF
TRBJ2-3,NA,NA,TRBV5-8,TGTGCCAGCAGCTTGATTCAGCGGGCCGCAGATACGCAGTATTTT,CASSLIQRAADTQYF
TRBJ1-2,NA,NA,TRBV6-6,TGTGCCAGCGGTGCCCGGAGGGATGGCTACACCTTC,CASGARRDGYTF
TRBJ1-2,NA,NA,TRBV5-1,TGCGCCAGCAGCGTAGGTAGCGGGACGAACTATGGCTACACCTTC,CASSVGSGTNYGYTF
TRBJ2-7,TRBD1,NA,TRBV30,TGTGCCTGGAACCGGGACAGTGACGCCTACGAGCAGTACTTC,CAWNRDSDAYEQYF
TRBJ2-1,NA,once,TRBV20-1,TGCAGTGCTAGTGTTCACTATGAGCAGTTCTTC,CSASVHYEQFF
TRBJ1-1,NA,NA,TRBV12-3/TRBV12-4,TGTGCCAGCAGTGACCGAGGTGCGGTTCTCAATTACTTT,CASSDRGAVLNYF
TRBJ2-5,TRBD1,NA,TRBV5-6,TGTGCCAGCAGCTTGAATTTTGGGACAGGGGTCTTGAGAGAGACCCAGTACTTC,CASSLNFGTGVLRETQYF
TRBJ1-5,NA,NA,TRBV5-4,TGTGCCAGCAGCCCGGAGCCCCCTACAGGGTTCGATCAGCCCCAGCATTTT,CASSPEPPTGFDQPQHF
TRBJ1-5,TRBD1,NA,TRBV19,TGTGCCAGTAATGGGGACAGGCAGAGAGGGAATCAGCCCCAGCATTTT,CASNGDRQRGNQPQHF
TRBJ1-6,NA,NA,TRBV29-1,TGCAGCGTCACAGGGTTTGGTTCACCCCTCCACTTT,CSVTGFGSPLHF
TRBJ2-5,TRBD2,NA,TRBV6-5,TGTGCCAGCAGGCGTAGCGGGGGGGCCCAAGAGACCCAGTACTTC,CASRRSGGAQETQYF
TRBJ2-1,NA,NA,TRBV5-1,TGCGCCAGCAGCTTGAACGGTGGCTCCTACAATGAGCAGTTCTTC,CASSLNGGSYNEQFF
TRBJ2-7,NA,NA,TRBV5-8,TGTGCCAGCAGCTTTCAAGGGGCTAACGACGAGCAGTACTTC,CASSFQGANDEQYF
TRBJ2-3,TRBD1,NA,TRBV6-5,TGTGCCAGCAGAGCCTCGACAGGGGCGCCAGGAACGCAGTATTTT,CASRASTGAPGTQYF
TRBJ2-2,TRBD2,NA,TRBV7-9,TGTGCCAGCAGCAATCCGGGACTAGCGGGGATATCCACCGGGGAGCTGTTTTTT,CASSNPGLAGISTGELFF
TRBJ2-2,NA,NA,TRBV5-1,TGCGCCAGCAGCCGGGGGACAGCCGGCGGGCCCAACACCGGGGAGCTGTTTTTT,CASSRGTAGGPNTGELFF
TRBJ2-7,TRBD1,NA,TRBV6-2/TRBV6-3,TGTGCCAGCAGTCCCCTATCCGGGACAGTTTTGACCTACGAGCAGTACTTC,CASSPLSGTVLTYEQYF
TRBJ2-5,NA,NA,TRBV3-1/TRBV3-2,TGTGCCAGCAGCAATCCCCGGCTAGCAGTACAAGAGACCCAGTACTTC,CASSNPRLAVQETQYF
TRBJ1-1,NA,NA,TRBV10-3,TGTGCCATCAGTGAGTCGAAGGGGATCACTGAAGCTTTCTTT,CAISESKGITEAFF
TRBJ1-1,TRBD1,NA,TRBV19,TGTGCCAGTAGTGTTCGGACAGGCTCAGTTTCAGAAGCTTTCTTT,CASSVRTGSVSEAFF
TRBJ1-2,TRBD1,NA,TRBV27,TGTGCCAGCAGTCGTCAGACAGGGGGGGGCTATGGCTACACCTTC,CASSRQTGGGYGYTF
TRBJ1-2,NA,NA,TRBV27,TGTGCCAGCAGGGCGCAAAGGGGGGGGGACTATGGCTACACCTTC,CASRAQRGGDYGYTF
TRBJ1-2,NA,NA,TRBV18,TGTGCCAGCTCACTCGGACAGATACTTAACTATGGCTACACCTTC,CASSLGQILNYGYTF